In this sample, the clone carrying this T cell receptor (beta chain) turned up many times. The target antigen is unknown. Method: immunoSEQ multiplex PCR; TCRdb's copy keeps in-frame clones and lacks some. The data show 2,500 to 3,500 clones, with none appearing a single time. The data are from a study of T cells after posttransplantation cyclophosphamide. The study, taken as a whole, reports: TRB clonality was highly associated with recipient CMV seropositivity and reactivation. Later blood repertoires were often dominated by clones from the donor CD8+ memory compartment. TRB overlap between skin or GI tissue T cells and blood was limited.

Busulfan-fludarabine conditioning, marrow transplant, and cyclophosphamide on days +3 and +4 were administered. The CDR3 extends over 15 amino acids. Losses at the gene ends were 4 bases for V and 2 bases for J; bases not matched to a gene: 9. Germline V lookup: CDR1 SGDLS, CDR2 YYNGEE. This specimen consisted of PBMCs, obtained after allogeneic stem cell transplant with posttransplant cyclophosphamide. This chain joins TRBV9 and TRBJ2-7; TRBD1 matches at 7 bases. The sequence derives from a female patient aged 50-65 years who received an allogeneic stem cell transplant from a related donor, was CMV-positive, and had no GVHD. Among the T cells, some may be from the graft donor. The CDR3 DNA follows: TGTGCCAGCAGCCCTCAAGCCGGGACAGCCTACGAGCAGTACTTC. Translation: CASSPQAGTAYEQYF.